These T cell receptor beta chains were read from a single sample in a study of T cell changes during pregnancy in multiple sclerosis. TCRdb keeps only in-frame clones here, not all; method: immunoSEQ multiplex PCR. The data show about 53,000 clones, about 90% seen once. The sample here was CD4+ T cells from peripheral blood mononuclear cells, taken in the third trimester of pregnancy. All receptors come from a female donor with multiple sclerosis, enrolled in a pregnancy study. Both conserved end residues are part of each CDR3. A D gene is named only where the DNA matches it firmly. Not all rows give a size; the values are once, few, many and, for expanded clones, a class.

TRBV6-1,TRBD1,NA,TRBJ1-1,TGTGCCAGCACCCCGAGACAGGGCATGAACACTGAAGCTTTCTTT,CASTPRQGMNTEAFF
TRBV6-4,TRBD2,NA,TRBJ2-7,TGTGCCAGCAGGATAGCGGGGGAACCCTACGAGCAGTACTTC,CASRIAGEPYEQYF
TRBV6-6,TRBD2,NA,TRBJ2-2,TGTGCCAGCAGTCGGACTAGCGGGGGCCCCGGGGAGCTGTTTTTT,CASSRTSGGPGELFF
TRBV19,TRBD1,NA,TRBJ1-4,TGTGCCACCCAATCCCCCCCCGGCAGGGGGATCGAAAAACTGTTTTTT,CATQSPPGRGIEKLFF
TRBV2,TRBD1,once,TRBJ1-4,TGTGCCAGCATTCCGGGACAGGGTTTTGAAAAACTGTTTTTT,CASIPGQGFEKLFF
TRBV30,NA,NA,TRBJ1-6,TGTGCCTGGTCCCGGGTCCGAACCCAGGGGCCTCTAAGCTCCTATAATTCACCCCTCCACTTT,CAWSRVRTQGPLSSYNSPLHF
TRBV10-3,TRBD2,NA,TRBJ2-1,TGTGCCATCAGTGCGGCGGGGGGGAGCTCCTACAATGAGCAGTTCTTC,CAISAAGGSSYNEQFF
TRBV9,TRBD1,NA,TRBJ1-3,TGTGCCAGCAGCTTGGGACAGGGCTCTGGAAACACCATATATTTT,CASSLGQGSGNTIYF
TRBV21-1,NA,NA,TRBJ1-5,TGTGCCAGCAGTAACCACCTCTCGGGAATCTGGAATCAGCCCCAGCATTTT,CASSNHLSGIWNQPQHF
TRBV5-1,NA,NA,TRBJ1-6,TGCGCCAGCAGCTTGGCCGTGGGGCGGACGGAATCACCCCTCCACTTT,CASSLAVGRTESPLHF
TRBV5-4,TRBD2,NA,TRBJ2-2,TGTGCCAGCAGCATCGGACTAGCGGGGGGACCCGGGGAGCTGTTTTTT,CASSIGLAGGPGELFF
TRBV5-1,NA,NA,TRBJ1-2,TGCGCCAGCAGCTTGGACAGGGTAGGCGGCTACACCTTC,CASSLDRVGGYTF
TRBV7-2,NA,NA,TRBJ2-3,TGTGCCAGCAGCTCGAGACAGAGCACAGATACGCAGTATTTT,CASSSRQSTDTQYF
TRBV6-1,NA,NA,TRBJ1-2,TGTGCCAGCAGTGTGTCCGTTAACTATGGCTACACCTTC,CASSVSVNYGYTF
TRBV9,NA,once,TRBJ1-4,TGTGCCAGCAGCGTAGACGGGAATGAAAAACTGTTTTTT,CASSVDGNEKLFF
TRBV18,NA,NA,TRBJ1-1,TGTGCCAGCTCACCTACTGAGGCCGGGGTGTGGACTGAAGCTTTCTTT,CASSPTEAGVWTEAFF
TRBV11-2,NA,NA,TRBJ2-1,TGTGCCAGCAGCTCCGAAGCCCCGGGACAACAGTTCTTC,CASSSEAPGQQFF
TRBV19,NA,few,TRBJ1-6,TGTGCCAGTAGTCTTGGTAGCTCCTATAATTCACCCCTCCACTTT,CASSLGSSYNSPLHF
TRBV25-1,NA,NA,TRBJ1-3,TGTGCCGGGAAACAGGTTCTCTCTGGAAACACCATATATTTT,CAGKQVLSGNTIYF